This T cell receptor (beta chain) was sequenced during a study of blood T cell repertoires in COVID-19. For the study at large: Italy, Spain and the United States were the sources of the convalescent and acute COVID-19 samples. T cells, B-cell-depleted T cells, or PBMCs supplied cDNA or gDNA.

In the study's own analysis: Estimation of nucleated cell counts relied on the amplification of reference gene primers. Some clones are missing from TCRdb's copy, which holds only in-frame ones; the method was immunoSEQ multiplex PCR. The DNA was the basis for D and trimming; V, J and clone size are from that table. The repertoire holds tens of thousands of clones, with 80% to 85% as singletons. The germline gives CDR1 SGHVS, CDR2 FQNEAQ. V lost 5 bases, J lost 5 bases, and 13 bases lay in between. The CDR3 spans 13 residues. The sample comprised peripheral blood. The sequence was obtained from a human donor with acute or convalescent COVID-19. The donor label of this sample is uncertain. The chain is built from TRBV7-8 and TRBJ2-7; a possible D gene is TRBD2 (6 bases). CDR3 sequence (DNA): TGTGCCAGCAGCCGAACGGGACTTAACGAGCAGTACTTC. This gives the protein CASSRTGLNEQYF.